This record covers a single T cell receptor (beta chain). This specimen comes from a study of blood T cell repertoires in COVID-19. TCRdb's copy holds only in-frame clones and misses some; the assay was immunoSEQ multiplex PCR. Of 180,000 or so clones in the sample, roughly 86% are singletons; the top ten hold less than 9%. V was shortened by 2 bases and J by 0 bases, with 13 bases between the two germline ends. CDR1 is LGHDT, CDR2 YNNKEL, per germline (reference sequence). The CDR3 runs 16 residues. The source material was peripheral blood. This chain links TRBV3-1 (or the pseudogene TRBV3-2) with TRBJ1-1, with D maybe TRBD1 (6 bases). This receptor was identified in a man aged 40-50 years who had recovered from COVID-19. The CDR3 bases are TGTGCCAGCAGCCAAAATCCACAGGGCCTGAACACTGAAGCTTTCTTT. Its protein is CASSQNPQGLNTEAFF.